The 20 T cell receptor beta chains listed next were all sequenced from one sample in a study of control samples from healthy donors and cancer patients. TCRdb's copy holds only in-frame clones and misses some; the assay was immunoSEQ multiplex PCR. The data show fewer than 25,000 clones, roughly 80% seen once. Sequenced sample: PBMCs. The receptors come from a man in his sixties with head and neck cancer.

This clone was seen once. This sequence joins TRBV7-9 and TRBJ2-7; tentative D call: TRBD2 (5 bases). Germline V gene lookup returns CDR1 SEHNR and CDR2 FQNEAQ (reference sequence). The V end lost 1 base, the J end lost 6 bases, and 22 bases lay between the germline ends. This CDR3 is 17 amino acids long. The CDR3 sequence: CASSLGGSASPLGEQYF. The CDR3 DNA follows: TGTGCCAGCAGCTTAGGTGGTAGCGCTAGTCCATTGGGCGAGCAGTACTTC.

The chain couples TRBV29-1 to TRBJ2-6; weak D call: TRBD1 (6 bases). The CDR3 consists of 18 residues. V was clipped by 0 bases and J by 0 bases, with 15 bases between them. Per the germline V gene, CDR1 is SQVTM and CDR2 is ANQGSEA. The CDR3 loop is CSVEEGKQGPSGANVLTF. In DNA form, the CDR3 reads TGCAGCGTTGAAGAAGGTAAACAGGGACCCTCTGGGGCCAACGTCCTGACTTTC.

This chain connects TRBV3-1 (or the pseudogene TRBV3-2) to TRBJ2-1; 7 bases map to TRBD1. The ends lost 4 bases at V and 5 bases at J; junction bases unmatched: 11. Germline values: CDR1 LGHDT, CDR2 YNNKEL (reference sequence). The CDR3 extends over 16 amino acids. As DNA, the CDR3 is TGTGCCAGCAGCCCGCCCTACAGGGGCGAGGACAATGAGCAGTTCTTC. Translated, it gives CASSPPYRGEDNEQFF.

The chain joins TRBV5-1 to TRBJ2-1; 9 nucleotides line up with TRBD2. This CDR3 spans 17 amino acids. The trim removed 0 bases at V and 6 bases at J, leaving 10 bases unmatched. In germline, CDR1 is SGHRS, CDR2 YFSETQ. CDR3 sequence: CASSLVAAGGPPNEQFF. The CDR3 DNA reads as TGCGCCAGCAGCTTGGTCGCGGCGGGAGGGCCGCCCAATGAGCAGTTCTTC.

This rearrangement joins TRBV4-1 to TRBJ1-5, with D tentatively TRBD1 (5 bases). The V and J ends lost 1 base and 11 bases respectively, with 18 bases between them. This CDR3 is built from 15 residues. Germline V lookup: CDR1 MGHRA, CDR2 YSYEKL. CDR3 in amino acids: CASSQVGDGGTSQHF. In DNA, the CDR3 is TGCGCCAGCAGCCAAGTGGGGGACGGTGGCACGTCCCAGCATTTT.

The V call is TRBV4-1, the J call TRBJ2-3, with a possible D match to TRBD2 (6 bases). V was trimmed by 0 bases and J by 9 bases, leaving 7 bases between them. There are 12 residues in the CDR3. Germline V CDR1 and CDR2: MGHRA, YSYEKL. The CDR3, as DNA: TGCGCCAGCAGCCAAGATGGAGGGACGCAGTATTTT. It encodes CASSQDGGTQYF.

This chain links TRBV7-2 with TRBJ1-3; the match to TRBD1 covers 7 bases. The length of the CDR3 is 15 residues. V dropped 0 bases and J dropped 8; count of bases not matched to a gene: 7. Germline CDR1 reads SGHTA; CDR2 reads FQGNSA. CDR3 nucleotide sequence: TGTGCCAGCAGCTTAGCTCTACAGGGGATAGACACCATATATTTT. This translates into CASSLALQGIDTIYF.

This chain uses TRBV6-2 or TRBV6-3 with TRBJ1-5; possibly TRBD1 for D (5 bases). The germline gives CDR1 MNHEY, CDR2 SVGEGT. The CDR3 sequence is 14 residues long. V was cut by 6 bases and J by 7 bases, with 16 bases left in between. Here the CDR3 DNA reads TGTGCCAGCAGACCTCCGGGGACGGGACAGCCCCAGCATTTT. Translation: CASRPPGTGQPQHF.

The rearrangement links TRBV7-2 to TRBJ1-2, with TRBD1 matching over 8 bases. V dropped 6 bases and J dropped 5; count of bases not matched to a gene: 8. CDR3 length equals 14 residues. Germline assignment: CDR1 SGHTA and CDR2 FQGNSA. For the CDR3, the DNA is TGTGCCAGCAGTCGGACAGGGTATAATTATGGCTACACCTTC. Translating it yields CASSRTGYNYGYTF.

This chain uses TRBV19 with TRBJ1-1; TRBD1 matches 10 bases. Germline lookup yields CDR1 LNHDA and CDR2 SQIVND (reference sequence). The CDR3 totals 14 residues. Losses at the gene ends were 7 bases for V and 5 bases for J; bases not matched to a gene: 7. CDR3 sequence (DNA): TGTGCCAGTACCTGGGACAGGGGTTATACTGAAGCTTTCTTT. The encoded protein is CASTWDRGYTEAFF.

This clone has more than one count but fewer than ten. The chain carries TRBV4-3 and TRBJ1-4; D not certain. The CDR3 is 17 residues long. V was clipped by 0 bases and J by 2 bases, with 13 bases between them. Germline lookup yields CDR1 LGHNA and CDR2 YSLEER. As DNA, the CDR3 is TGCGCCAGCAGCCAAGATCTCCAGAGTGGGACTAATGAAAAACTGTTTTTT. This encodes CASSQDLQSGTNEKLFF.

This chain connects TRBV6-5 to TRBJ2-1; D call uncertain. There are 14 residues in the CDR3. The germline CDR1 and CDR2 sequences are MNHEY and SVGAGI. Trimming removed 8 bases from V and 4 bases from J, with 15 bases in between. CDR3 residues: CASAGGWSYNEQFF. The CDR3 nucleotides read TGTGCCAGCGCCGGTGGGTGGTCGTACAATGAGCAGTTCTTC.

The CDR3 region has the DNA TGCAGTGCTAGTCCCCCTAGCGGGGGCTTGGATGAGCAGTTCTTC. As protein: CSASPPSGGLDEQFF. V is TRBV20-1 and J is TRBJ2-1; TRBD2 agrees at 10 bases. The CDR3 is 15 amino acids. The germline V gene encodes CDR1 DFQATT and CDR2 SNEGSKA (reference sequence). V lost 3 bases, J lost 8 bases, and 10 bases stayed unmatched.

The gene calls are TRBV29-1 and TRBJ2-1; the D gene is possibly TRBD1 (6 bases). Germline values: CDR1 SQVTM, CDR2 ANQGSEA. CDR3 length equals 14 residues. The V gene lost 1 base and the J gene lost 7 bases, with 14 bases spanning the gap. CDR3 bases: TGCAGCGTTGAAGTCCGCCAGGGGAGAAATGAGCAGTTCTTC. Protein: CSVEVRQGRNEQFF.

The CDR3 is CASSLRDSSYEQYF. The CDR3 nucleotides are TGTGCCAGCAGCTTACGGGACAGCTCCTACGAGCAGTACTTC. This chain links TRBV7-9 with TRBJ2-7, with 7 bases lining up with TRBD1. Trimming at V came to 2 bases and at J to 0 bases, leaving 1 base not matched to a gene. The CDR3 extends over 14 amino acids. Per the germline V gene, CDR1 is SEHNR and CDR2 is FQNEAQ (reference sequence).

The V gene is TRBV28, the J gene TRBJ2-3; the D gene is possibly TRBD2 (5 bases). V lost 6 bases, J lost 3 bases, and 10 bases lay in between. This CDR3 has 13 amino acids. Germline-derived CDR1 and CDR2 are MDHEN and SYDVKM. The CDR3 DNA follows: TGTGCCAGCAGCGGACGGGAAACAGATACGCAGTATTTT. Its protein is CASSGRETDTQYF.

CDR3 DNA: TGTGCCAGCAGCTTAGATGGCGGGGAGCTGTTTTTT. Translated, it gives CASSLDGGELFF. This sequence joins TRBV7-8 and TRBJ2-2; D not certain. This CDR3 contains 12 residues. Trimming shortened V by 1 base and J by 7 bases, and 4 bases separated the two germline ends. CDR1 is SGHVS and CDR2 is FQNEAQ in the germline V gene.

The DNA for the CDR3 is TGCGCCAGCAGCTTCATCGGGACTAGCGGGAGGACCTCACAAGAGACCCAGTACTTC. Encoded protein: CASSFIGTSGRTSQETQYF. This chain uses TRBV5-1 with TRBJ2-5, with 15 positions matching TRBD2. The V and J ends lost 2 bases and 2 bases, in that order; junction bases with no gene match: 10. This CDR3 spans 19 amino acids. Germline assignment: CDR1 SGHRS and CDR2 YFSETQ.

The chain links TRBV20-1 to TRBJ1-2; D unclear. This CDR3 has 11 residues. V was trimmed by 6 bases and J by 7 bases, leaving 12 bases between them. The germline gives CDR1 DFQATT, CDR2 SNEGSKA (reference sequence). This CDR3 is CSAYVGGGYTF. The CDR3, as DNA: TGCAGTGCCTATGTTGGAGGTGGCTACACCTTC.

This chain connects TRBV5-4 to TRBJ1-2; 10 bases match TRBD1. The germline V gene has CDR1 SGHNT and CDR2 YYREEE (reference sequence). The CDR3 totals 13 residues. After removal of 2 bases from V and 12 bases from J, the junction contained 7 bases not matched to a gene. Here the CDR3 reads CASSLGTGADDTF. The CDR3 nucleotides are TGTGCCAGCAGCTTAGGGACAGGGGCCGACGACACCTTC.